The 32 T cell receptor beta chains reported below all come from one sample, sequenced in a study of vaccination and CD4 T cells after COVID-19. Treatment of the sample: roughly 11-day PBMC culture with coronavirus spike peptide pools or control peptides (ViraFEST assay). Researchers used the Oncomine TCR Beta short-read assay to sequence DNA from cultured CD4+ T cells. One entry per CDR3 protein, called by TCRdb with MiXCR from the PCR reads. The sample shows some 12,000 distinct CDR3 sequences, about 31% of them seen only once. No antigens are known for them. Sequencing used CD4+ T cells from blood, cultured in vitro, obtained after SARS-CoV-2 vaccination. The source is a human donor who had recovered from COVID-19.

The J gene is TRBJ1-5, the V gene TRBV20-1, with 7 bases aligning to TRBD1. V dropped 7 bases and J dropped 1; count of bases not matched to a gene: 7. CDR1 and CDR2 (germline): DFQATT, SNEGSKA (reference sequence). The CDR3 extends over 14 amino acids. CDR3 in amino acids: CSVSRGKSNQPQHF. CDR3 DNA sequence: TGCAGTGTGAGCAGGGGGAAGAGCAATCAGCCCCAGCATTTT.

V usage is TRBV7-6 and J usage is TRBJ2-2, with a possible D match to TRBD2 (5 bases). The CDR3 consists of 14 residues. Trimming removed 3 bases at V and 3 bases at J, with 8 bases between. CDR1 SGHVS and CDR2 FNYEAQ come from the germline V gene. Written as DNA, the CDR3 is TGTGCCAGCAGCTTTGTGAGGGACACCGGGGAGCTGTTTTTT. This encodes CASSFVRDTGELFF. The entire variable domain, with the rest obtained from reference TRBV7-6 and TRBJ2-2, is as follows: GAGVSQSPRYKVTKRGQDVALRCDPISGHVSLYWYRQALGQGPEFLTYFNYEAQQDKSGLPNDRFSAERPEGSISTLTIQRTEQRDSAMYRCASSFVRDTGELFFGEGSRLTVL.

The chain has TRBV7-6 and TRBJ2-3; D remains ambiguous. CDR1 and CDR2 (germline): SGHVS, FNYEAQ. Trimming removed 0 bases at V and 4 bases at J, with 11 bases between. The CDR3 runs 15 residues. As DNA, the CDR3 is TGTGCCAGCAGCTTAGCGGGCCCCACCGCAGATACGCAGTATTTT. Translation: CASSLAGPTADTQYF.

The rearrangement links TRBV28 to TRBJ2-1; 10 positions match TRBD2. CDR1 and CDR2 from the germline V gene are MDHEN and SYDVKM. The CDR3 contains 16 residues. V shed 0 bases and J 6 bases; nucleotides not matched to a gene: 5. CDR3 sequence (DNA): TGTGCCAGCAGTTTATGGGACGCTAGCGGGGGCAATGAGCAGTTCTTC. Translating gives CASSLWDASGGNEQFF.

V gene TRBV19 combines with J gene TRBJ2-1; 9 positions match TRBD2. The trim removed 9 bases at V and 8 bases at J, leaving 8 bases unmatched. The germline CDR1 and CDR2 sequences are LNHDA and SQIVND (reference sequence). This CDR3 has 13 amino acids. DNA for the CDR3: TGTGCCAGCATGGGACTAGCCAAGGATGAGCAGTTCTTC. Translation: CASMGLAKDEQFF.

The V call is TRBV10-3, the J call TRBJ1-2; no definite D call. CDR3 size: 14 residues. Per the germline V gene, CDR1 is ENHRY and CDR2 is SYGVKD. V gave up 2 bases and J gave up 4 bases, with 11 bases separating them. CDR3 nucleotide sequence: TGTGCCATCAGTGAGAATGGACCAGGCTATGGCTACACCTTC. This sequence encodes CAISENGPGYGYTF.

By sample fraction, this clonotype is large (0.1 to 1%). The chain recombines TRBV6-2 or TRBV6-3 with TRBJ2-3; maybe TRBD2 (7 bases). Germline assignment: CDR1 MNHEY and CDR2 SVGEGT. The CDR3 totals 14 residues. Trimming removed 10 bases from V and 4 bases from J, with 18 bases in between. This chain's CDR3 is CANPGEGRADTQYF. The CDR3 DNA follows: TGTGCCAACCCAGGGGAGGGTCGGGCAGATACGCAGTATTTT.

In this sample, this clonotype turned up a few times. The chain recombines TRBV7-2 with TRBJ1-2; D gene unclear. Germline CDR1 SGHTA, CDR2 FQGNSA. The CDR3 loop spans 12 amino acids. Trimming removed 1 base from V and 8 bases from J, with 8 bases in between. The CDR3 protein is CASSLDGYGYTF. For the CDR3, the DNA is TGTGCCAGCAGCTTAGATGGGTACGGCTACACCTTC. The full variable domain, its missing parts supplied by reference TRBV7-2 and TRBJ1-2, is GAGVSQSPSNKVTEKGKDVELRCDPISGHTALYWYRQSLGQGLEFLIYFQGNSAPDKSGLPSDRFSAERTGGSVSTLTIQRTQQEDSAVYLCASSLDGYGYTFGSGTRLTVV.

This chain's CDR3 is CASSPPRGQGAHGYTF. The DNA for the CDR3 is TGTGCCAGCAGTCCCCCGAGAGGACAGGGGGCCCATGGCTACACCTTC. The chain joins TRBV6-1 to TRBJ1-2; 11 nucleotides agree with TRBD1. CDR1 is MNHNS and CDR2 is SASEGT in the germline V gene. Unmatched junction bases numbered 11, after V lost 5 bases and J lost 6 bases. The CDR3 runs to 16 residues.

The chain uses TRBV12-3 or TRBV12-4 and TRBJ2-5, with a weak D call TRBD2 (5 bases). The CDR3 covers 17 residues. Trimming took off 3 bases at V and 5 bases at J, with 22 bases between the two ends. This chain's CDR3 is CASSFSYGIGSWETQYF. The CDR3 nucleotides read TGTGCCAGCAGTTTCTCATACGGGATAGGTAGTTGGGAGACCCAGTACTTC.

This clonotype qualifies as medium-sized. The chain is built from TRBV6-1 and TRBJ2-1, with 9 bases identical to TRBD2. CDR3 size: 13 residues. Germline V lookup: CDR1 MNHNS, CDR2 SASEGT. V gave up 5 bases and J gave up 7 bases; unmatched junction bases: 3. This chain's CDR3 is CASSLAGPNEQFF. The CDR3 region has the DNA TGTGCCAGCAGTCTAGCGGGACCTAATGAGCAGTTCTTC.

In this sample, this clonotype turned up a few times. This chain uses TRBV18 with TRBJ1-2; 7 bases line up with TRBD1. This CDR3 is built from 15 residues. Germline V lookup: CDR1 KGHSH, CDR2 LQKENI. V shed 0 bases and J 4 bases; nucleotides not matched to a gene: 5. The CDR3 nucleotides read TGTGCCAGCTCACCACCGGAGGGGGCAAGCTATGGCTACACCTTC. Translated: CASSPPEGASYGYTF. The variable domain in full, completed from reference TRBV18 and TRBJ1-2, reads NAGVMQNPRHLVRRRGQEARLRCSPMKGHSHVYWYRQLPEEGLKFMVYLQKENIIDESGMPKERFSAEFPKEGPSILRIQQVVRGDSAAYFCASSPPEGASYGYTFGSGTRLTVV.

This clonotype showed up just a few times. This sequence joins TRBV19 and TRBJ1-5, with 9 bases identical to TRBD1. The V gene end was trimmed by 7 bases and the J gene end by 7 bases; junction bases not matched to a gene: 11. Per the germline V gene, CDR1 is LNHDA and CDR2 is SQIVND (reference sequence). CDR3 length equals 15 residues. This CDR3 reads CASNHLTGGSQPQHF. CDR3 sequence (DNA): TGTGCCAGTAACCATTTGACAGGGGGAAGCCAGCCCCAGCATTTT. The full variable domain, completed using reference TRBV19 and TRBJ1-5, is DGGITQSPKYLFRKEGQNVTLSCEQNLNHDAMYWYRQDPGQGLRLIYYSQIVNDFQKGDIAEGYSVSREKKESFPLTVTSAQKNPTAFYLCASNHLTGGSQPQHFGDGTRLSIL.

The sample holds a few counts of this clonotype. The gene calls are TRBV7-9 and TRBJ2-3; TRBD2 is a possible D gene (5 bases). The CDR3 totals 16 residues. CDR1 and CDR2 (germline): SEHNR, FQNEAQ (reference sequence). V was clipped by 4 bases and J by 4 bases, with 18 bases between them. The CDR3 nucleotides are TGTGCCAGCAGCTCCCTCAAGCGGAACGAGGCAGATACGCAGTATTTT. Encoded protein: CASSSLKRNEADTQYF. The variable domain in full, with the rest retrieved from reference TRBV7-9 and TRBJ2-3, is DTGVSQNPRHKITKRGQNVTFRCDPISEHNRLYWYRQTLGQGPEFLTYFQNEAQLEKSRLLSDRFSAERPKGSFSTLEIQRTEQGDSAMYLCASSSLKRNEADTQYFGPGTRLTVL.

This chain joins TRBV11-2 and TRBJ2-2; D may be TRBD2 (5 bases). The V gene's germline CDR1 is SGHAT and CDR2 FQNNGV. This CDR3 has 15 amino acids. The germline V and J ends were trimmed by 5 bases and 7 bases, with 17 bases remaining between them. In DNA form, the CDR3 reads TGTGCCAGCAGCAACTTGCGGAGGTTGGGCGGGGAGCTGTTTTTT. Its protein product is CASSNLRRLGGELFF.

This clonotype was found a few times. This rearrangement joins TRBV20-1 to TRBJ2-7; no clear D gene. CDR1 and CDR2 from the germline V gene are DFQATT and SNEGSKA (reference sequence). The length of the CDR3 is 12 residues. Trimming removed 5 bases from V and 2 bases from J, with 10 bases in between. CDR3 DNA: TGCAGTGCTCCGTTTCCTACCTACGAGCAGTACTTC. Protein: CSAPFPTYEQYF.

In its sample, this clonotype was seen a few times. V and J are TRBV6-5 and TRBJ2-4; 10 positions agree with TRBD1. The trim removed 2 bases at V and 7 bases at J, leaving 2 bases unmatched. Looked up from germline, CDR1 is MNHEY and CDR2 is SVGAGI. The CDR3 consists of 14 residues. The CDR3, as DNA: TGTGCCAGCAGTTACGCGGGACAGGGGAACATTCAGTACTTC. This sequence encodes CASSYAGQGNIQYF.

V is TRBV24-1 and J is TRBJ2-2; TRBD2 is a possible D gene (5 bases). Trimming left V 9 bases short and J 5 bases short, with 15 bases between. This CDR3 comprises 14 residues. CDR1 KGHDR and CDR2 SFDVKD come from the germline V gene. The CDR3 sequence: CATLGESGTGELFF. CDR3 nucleotides: TGTGCCACCCTCGGGGAGAGTGGTACCGGGGAGCTGTTTTTT.

This clonotype has only a few counts. The chain couples TRBV6-1 to TRBJ1-2; the match to TRBD1 covers 9 bases. CDR3 length: 13 residues. Losses at the gene ends were 3 bases for V and 9 bases for J; bases not matched to a gene: 5. The germline V gene encodes CDR1 MNHNS and CDR2 SASEGT. CDR3 in DNA: TGTGCCAGCAGTGACGTGGGACAGGGACGCTACACCTTC. Translating it yields CASSDVGQGRYTF.

The V and J genes are TRBV11-1 and TRBJ1-1; the match to TRBD1 covers 7 bases. Germline CDR1 and CDR2: SGHAT and FQDESV (reference sequence). This CDR3 has 15 residues. V was pared by 5 bases and J by 6 bases, with 12 bases of the junction left unmatched. DNA of the CDR3: TGTGCCAGCAGCATTCACAGGGGATCAGGCGCTGAAGCTTTCTTT. Translated: CASSIHRGSGAEAFF.

The chain is built from TRBV7-2 and TRBJ1-5; possibly TRBD1 for D (6 bases). The CDR3 spans 17 residues. V lost 0 bases and J lost 5, with 17 bases in between. Germline-derived CDR1 and CDR2 are SGHTA and FQGNSA. The CDR3 region has the DNA TGTGCCAGCAGCTTAGCGCATTTTCCAGGGGACGATCAGCCCCAGCATTTT. This codes for CASSLAHFPGDDQPQHF. Full variable domain (missing parts from reference TRBV7-2 and TRBJ1-5): GAGVSQSPSNKVTEKGKDVELRCDPISGHTALYWYRQSLGQGLEFLIYFQGNSAPDKSGLPSDRFSAERTGGSVSTLTIQRTQQEDSAVYLCASSLAHFPGDDQPQHFGDGTRLSIL.

CDR3 protein: CASSQGTGGSYEQYF. The CDR3 nucleotides are TGTGCCAGCAGTCAGGGGACAGGGGGCTCCTACGAGCAGTACTTC. V and J are TRBV6-1 and TRBJ2-7, with 11 positions matching TRBD1. In germline, CDR1 is MNHNS, CDR2 SASEGT. The CDR3 covers 15 residues. The junction had 3 bases not matched to a gene; V was cut back by 5 bases and J by 0 bases.

This sequence joins TRBV30 and TRBJ1-2; D not certain. CDR1 is GTSNPN and CDR2 is SVGIG in the germline V gene (reference sequence). V lost 3 bases and J lost 7, with 9 bases in between. The CDR3 is made up of 11 amino acids. The CDR3 DNA is TGTGCCTGGAGGGGGTGGGGTGGCTACACCTTC. It yields the protein CAWRGWGGYTF.

The chain carries TRBV28 and TRBJ1-1, with TRBD1 identical over 7 bases. V trimming: 7 bases; J trimming: 3 bases; junction bases outside the gene matches: 5. The CDR3 has 13 amino acids. Germline CDR1 is MDHEN and CDR2 is SYDVKM. CDR3 loop: CASTRQGHTEAFF. The CDR3 nucleotides are TGTGCCAGCACCCGACAGGGCCACACTGAAGCTTTCTTT.

As to this clonotype: Sequence at one end of the junction differs from germline and may be a read error. The chain employs TRBV6-5 and TRBJ2-7; TRBD1 aligns across 7 bases. CDR1 and CDR2 (germline): MNHEY, SVGAGI. CDR3 length equals 17 residues. The CDR3 sequence is CASGYSQGVGRSYEQYF. The DNA for the CDR3 is TGTGCCAGCGGTTACTCGCAGGGGGTGGGTAGGTCCTACGAGCAGTACTTC.

The CDR3 here is CASSESRAALAGWVNEQFF. CDR3 coding DNA: TGTGCCAGCAGTGAGAGCCGCGCAGCTCTAGCGGGATGGGTCAATGAGCAGTTCTTC. This sequence joins TRBV25-1 and TRBJ2-1, with 9 positions matching TRBD2. The CDR3 length is 19 residues. J gave up 6 bases and V 3 bases, and 18 bases lay outside the gene matches. Germline V CDR1 and CDR2: MGHDK, SYGVNS.

This clonotype was observed a handful of times. V is TRBV6-2 or TRBV6-3 and J is TRBJ2-6; TRBD1 matches 7 bases. The CDR3 is 19 amino acids. Looked up from germline, CDR1 is MNHEY and CDR2 is SVGEGT. V shed 2 bases, J shed 0 bases, and the junction held 10 bases outside the gene matches. The CDR3 sequence: CASSYGNRGRHSGANVLTF. The DNA of the CDR3 is TGTGCCAGCAGTTACGGAAACAGGGGTCGTCACTCTGGGGCCAACGTCCTGACTTTC.

This clonotype was recorded a few times. The chain combines TRBV27 with TRBJ2-7; 11 nucleotides agree with TRBD2. The CDR3 has 15 amino acids. The V and J ends lost 4 bases and 7 bases, in that order; junction bases with no gene match: 9. Germline CDR1 reads MNHEY; CDR2 reads SMNVEV (reference sequence). This CDR3 is CASSSSGRLEGEQYF. Written as DNA, the CDR3 is TGTGCCAGCAGTTCTAGCGGGAGGCTTGAGGGGGAGCAGTACTTC.

The chain recombines TRBV29-1 with TRBJ2-7; D unclear. This CDR3 region has 12 residues. Looked up from germline, CDR1 is SQVTM and CDR2 is ANQGSEA. The V gene lost 8 bases and the J gene lost 4 bases, with 15 bases spanning the gap. The CDR3 DNA follows: TGCAGCTCCATGACGGGCAGATACGAGCAGTACTTC. It yields the protein CSSMTGRYEQYF.

The chain couples TRBV11-2 to TRBJ1-5; no clear D gene. CDR1 is SGHAT and CDR2 is FQNNGV in the germline V gene. The CDR3 length is 14 residues. V gave up 2 bases and J gave up 4 bases, with 9 bases separating them. CDR3 amino acids: CASSLMLVNQPQHF. The DNA of the CDR3 is TGTGCCAGCAGCTTAATGCTCGTGAATCAGCCCCAGCATTTT.

This clonotype came up a few times. The V and J genes are TRBV20-1 and TRBJ1-6, with TRBD1 as a possible D gene (5 bases). Deletions cut 3 bases from V and 1 base from J, with 13 bases between. Germline CDR1 and CDR2: DFQATT and SNEGSKA (reference sequence). The CDR3 totals 16 residues. CDR3 sequence: CSARGREGSYNSPLHF. CDR3 nucleotides: TGCAGTGCTAGGGGCAGGGAGGGGTCCTATAATTCACCCCTCCACTTT.

This clonotype has just a few counts. This sequence joins TRBV10-3 and TRBJ1-6, with unresolved D. CDR1 is ENHRY and CDR2 is SYGVKD in the germline V gene. CDR3 length: 13 residues. With 2 bases removed from V and 8 bases from J, the gap between germline ends came to 7 bases. CDR3 DNA: TGTGCCATCAGTGAGACAAAGTATTCACCCCTCCACTTT. This encodes CAISETKYSPLHF.